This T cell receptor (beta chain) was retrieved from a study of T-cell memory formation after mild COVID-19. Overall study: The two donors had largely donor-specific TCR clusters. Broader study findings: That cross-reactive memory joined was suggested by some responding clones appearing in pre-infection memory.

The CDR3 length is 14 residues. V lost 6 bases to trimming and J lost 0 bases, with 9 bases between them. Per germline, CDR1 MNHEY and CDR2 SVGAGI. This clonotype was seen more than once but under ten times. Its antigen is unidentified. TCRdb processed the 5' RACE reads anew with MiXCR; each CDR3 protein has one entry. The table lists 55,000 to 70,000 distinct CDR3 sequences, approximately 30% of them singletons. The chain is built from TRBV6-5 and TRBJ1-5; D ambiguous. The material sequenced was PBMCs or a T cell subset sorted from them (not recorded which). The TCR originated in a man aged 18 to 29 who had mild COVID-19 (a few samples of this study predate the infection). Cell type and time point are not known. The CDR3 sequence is CASRTRDSNQPQHF. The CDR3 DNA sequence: TGTGCCAGCAGAACCCGGGATAGCAATCAGCCCCAGCATTTT.